This TCR beta chain comes out of a study of blood T cell repertoires in COVID-19 (dated by TCRdb to 2018 to 2020). General notes on the study: Collaborator samples came from the United States, Italy and Spain and covered acute and convalescent phases of COVID-19. Sample metadata almost always included a de-identified subject ID, COVID-19 status, age in years and sex. Subjects who had been exposed to COVID-19, were actively infected with it, or had recovered from it provided the deeply sampled blood TCRbeta repertoires that made up the dataset. Where available, HLA class I and class II types were taken from metadata supplied by the sample provider and were not determined by assay-based typing. The prospective study material was composed of cDNA or gDNA derived from T cells, B-cell-depleted T cells, or PBMCs. The samples were drawn from the first 160 participants of the ongoing ImmuneRACE study and from 1,254 subjects provided by 6 global collaborators. The repertoires were released in a freely available public database meant as a resource for research on the immune response to SARS-CoV-2. Study-wide conclusions, independent of this receptor: The amount of clinical and demographic metadata varied by source and participant and was provided uncurated.

A note on this clone: Its antigen target is currently unknown. Per-base qualities were not stored, and no clone one base away is much larger.

Collaborating institutions collected whole blood in K2EDTA tubes following their own protocols. For TCRbeta analysis, collaborator samples were shipped as frozen whole blood, as isolated PBMCs, or as DNA extracted from either sample type. The immunoSEQ Assay, a bias-controlled multiplex PCR, was used to amplify TCRbeta CDR3 regions from genomic DNA. Per the source publication's procedure: Within the assay, amplification of reference gene primers was used to estimate how many nucleated cells each sample contained. Sequence reads were collapsed and filtered to measure the absolute abundance of every unique TCRbeta CDR3 rearrangement. Productive Simpson clonality was computed per sample as the square root of Simpson's diversity index over productive rearrangements. TCRdb's version of the immuneACCESS table is confined to in-frame rearrangements and falls short of the full clone set. An unresolved V gene accounts for under half of the shortfall where checked; the remainder is of unknown origin. V and J calls and clone size are copied from that table; D and trimming were computed from the DNA. The sample records some 15,000 clones, 90% of which are singletons. The top ten clones comprise over 8% of the sample.

V ends up 6 bases short and J 2 bases short, with an unmatched junction base count of 6. The CDR3 runs 15 amino acids, cysteine and phenylalanine included. Only the CDR3 region is kept as DNA, spanning 45 bases read in frame from base 1. CDR1 is given as MGHDK and CDR2 as SYGVNS, both from the germline V gene. In this chain, TRBV25-1 is recombined with TRBJ1-3; a stretch of 8 junction bases matches TRBD1. The clonotype was recovered from a human donor in a cohort sampled during active COVID-19. Sequencing input: peripheral blood. The CDR3 in this case is CASSPGGAPGNTIYF. In nucleotide form, the sequence is TGTGCCAGCAGCCCAGGGGGCGCACCTGGAAACACCATATATTTT.